The present entry profiles one T cell receptor beta chain with its context. It lacks a known antigen. Base qualities are not recorded, but no much larger clone differs from it by a single base. The sample belongs to a study of shared clonotypes between healthy human individuals (dated by TCRdb to 2020 to 2021). About the full investigation: The cohort comprised two women and a few men aged 18 to 49 years. For each donor, CD4 naive and CD4 memory were each run on three plates, CD8 naive on two plates, and CD8 memory on one plate. Blood TCR repertoires of five healthy adults were deeply sequenced to estimate repertoire size and the extent of clonotype sharing between individuals. Libraries were prepared and TCR repertoires were sequenced by different laboratories using diverse techniques, in order to increase sequencing depth and limit assay-specific biases. Between about 0.85 and 10 billion PBMCs per donor were obtained by leukapheresis.

Healthy HIV-negative adults with no recently reported acute infections or vaccinations were included as donors. Every donor was a Caucasian adult residing in Nashville, Tennessee, USA. CD4+ T cells were enriched by magnetic negative selection; naive cells were then positively selected on CD45RA, and the negative fraction formed the memory subset. Blood was collected by leukapheresis, and PBMCs were isolated by Ficoll-Histopaque density gradient centrifugation and then cryopreserved in liquid nitrogen vapor phase. Purity and quantity of every magnetically sorted T cell population were checked by analytical flow cytometry. From each sorted fraction, genomic DNA was isolated and quantified by UV absorbance on a Nanodrop 2000c. Using the deep immunoSEQ assay, TCR CDR3 regions were amplified from genomic DNA by multiplex PCR. For each cell subset, the extracted genomic DNA was distributed evenly across all wells of several immunoSEQ 96-well plates, and each plate served as one replicate. For sorted subsets, 200 to 250 ng genomic DNA, equal to 30,000 to 35,000 T cell genomes, was loaded into each replicate PCR. Purified libraries were measured with a Qubit 3.0 fluorometer, size-checked on a Bioanalyzer 2100, and measured again with the KAPA Library Quantification kit. A separate single-read 150-cycle Illumina NextSeq 550 flow cell was used to sequence each immunoSEQ 96-well plate. The published analysis was carried out like this. Because the immunoSEQ output included only junctional sequences and no quality scores, the filtering could not be the same as the filtering used for full-length reads. To assign V/J genes and CDR3, sequences were annotated against IMGT germline references using PyIR, a Python wrapper for IgBLAST v1.9. Reads were removed for weak V/J assignments (E-value above 1e-6), missing CDR3, stop codons, out-of-frame junctions, or ambiguous translated residues. A V3J clonotype was defined by an identical inferred V gene, J gene, and CDR3 amino acid sequence. Percentage overlap between repertoires was computed as shared unique clonotypes divided by the size of the smaller repertoire. Three approaches were used to assess repertoire richness: RTK rarefaction, the Chao1 estimator, and Recon v2.1 estimates of unobserved clonotypes. OLGA was used to compute generation probabilities for all TCRbeta clonotypes that the gDNA method yielded from a handful of donors. The table was pulled from immuneACCESS by TCRdb, which kept in-frame rearrangements only. Such tables lose some clones; where checked, under half of the loss comes from unresolved V genes, and the rest has no known cause. D and trimming come from the DNA, and the V and J calls and clone size come from that table. This sample lists about 1.5 million clones; 98% were detected once. The ten largest account for roughly 0.4% of the sample.

Counted from cysteine to phenylalanine, this CDR3 has 13 amino acids. Only the CDR3 region is kept as DNA, spanning 39 bases read in frame from base 1. For CDR1 and CDR2, the germline V gene (reference sequence) lists SGHKS and YYEKEE. V loses 1 base of germline sequence and J loses 8 bases, and the interval between the two ends is 11 bases. Study-level results and caveats: Rarefaction of sorted-subset datasets indicated incomplete sequencing despite the large sequencing depth. The small number of donors limited the genetic and exposure-history diversity represented. Sharing across a handful of donors was observed for around 4.8% of naive CD4, over 3% of naive CD8, 2% to 2.5% of memory CD4, and about 0.4% of memory CD8 clonotypes. Higher generation probabilities were observed for clonotypes shared by all four sorted-subset donors than for non-shared clonotypes. Larger estimated clonotype richness was generally found for naive subsets than for memory subsets. Pairwise subsampling indicated that sequencing depth was expected to affect the degree of clonotype sharing among donors. Sampling was limited to blood, and TCR repertoires in tissue likely differ from TCR repertoires in blood.

The TCR originated in a man aged 30 to 45 in good health. The sequencing sample was made of naive CD4+ T cells sorted from blood. The sample's cell subset or site label, decoded: CD45RA+ positively selected. The receptor chain draws on TRBV5-5 and TRBJ2-3, with the D gene uncertain. The encoded CDR3 is CASSLYEKGTQYF. The sequenced DNA is TGTGCCAGCAGCTTGTACGAGAAAGGTACGCAGTATTTT.